The 23 T cell receptor beta chains below were found in one sample sequenced in a study of beta chain features in type 1 diabetes. Investigators reverse transcribed all isolated RNA, so they sequenced expressed TCRB transcripts. Produced via immunoSEQ multiplex PCR; TCRdb's table is partial and in-frame only. The sample has about 150,000 clones; roughly a tenth are singletons. Input material: central memory CD4+ T cells from blood. These receptor sequences come from a man aged 18 to 29 in good health.

This clone has just a few counts. The chain has TRBV7-2 and TRBJ1-6; 10 nucleotides align to TRBD1. V lost 0 bases to trimming and J lost 1 base; unmatched junction nucleotides: 3. The CDR3 is 18 residues long. Per the germline V gene, CDR1 is SGHTA and CDR2 is FQGNSA. The CDR3, as DNA: TGTGCCAGCAGCTTAGCGCGACAGGGGGCATCCTATAATTCACCCCTCCACTTT. This encodes CASSLARQGASYNSPLHF.

The V gene is TRBV7-6, the J gene TRBJ1-3; D gene unclear. V was clipped by 1 base and J by 8 bases, with 6 bases between them. The V gene's germline CDR1 is SGHVS and CDR2 FNYEAQ. This CDR3 comprises 12 residues. The CDR3 spells CASSLVEDTIYF. The CDR3 DNA is TGTGCCAGCAGCTTAGTAGAGGACACCATATATTTT. Using reference TRBV7-6 and TRBJ1-3 for the parts outside the CDR3, the full variable domain is GAGVSQSPRYKVTKRGQDVALRCDPISGHVSLYWYRQALGQGPEFLTYFNYEAQQDKSGLPNDRFSAERPEGSISTLTIQRTEQRDSAMYRCASSLVEDTIYFGEGSWLTVV.

This clone has only a few counts. The rearrangement joins TRBV7-9 to TRBJ2-5; a weak D match, TRBD2 (6 bases). The CDR3 sequence is 14 residues long. The V end was cut by 4 bases, the J end by 7 bases, with 16 bases between. CDR1 and CDR2 from the germline V gene are SEHNR and FQNEAQ (reference sequence). The CDR3 DNA follows: TGTGCCAGCAGCTCGGGAGAATTCGAGGGGACCCAGTACTTC. Translating it yields CASSSGEFEGTQYF.

Only a few counts were recorded for this clone. The rearrangement uses TRBV11-2 and TRBJ1-3; 8 bases are shared with TRBD1. CDR3 size: 12 residues. V lost 8 bases, J lost 4 bases, and 1 base stayed unmatched. The V gene's germline CDR1 is SGHAT and CDR2 FQNNGV. The CDR3 here is CASGTGGNTIYF. In DNA form, the CDR3 reads TGTGCCAGCGGGACAGGCGGAAACACCATATATTTT.

This clone was picked up a small number of times. The genes are TRBV12-5 and TRBJ2-3; TRBD2 is a possible D gene (6 bases). Trimming shortened V by 1 base and J by 0 bases, and 11 bases separated the two germline ends. The germline V gene has CDR1 LGHNT and CDR2 FRNRAP. The CDR3 extends over 16 amino acids. Here the CDR3 DNA reads TGTGCTAGTGGTTTGGGGTCTAGCGCGAGCACAGATACGCAGTATTTT. As protein: CASGLGSSASTDTQYF.

The rearrangement joins TRBV30 to TRBJ2-7; 7 bases align to TRBD2. The germline V gene encodes CDR1 GTSNPN and CDR2 SVGIG (reference sequence). With 4 bases clipped from V and 3 bases from J, the junction kept 6 bases outside the gene matches. This CDR3 contains 13 residues. CDR3 nucleotides: TGTGCCTGGAACCCGGGACTAATCTACGAGCAGTACTTC. This translates into CAWNPGLIYEQYF.

This clone was found a few times. This chain joins TRBV7-9 and TRBJ2-7; 9 nucleotides align to TRBD1. J lost 3 bases, V lost 5 bases, and 8 bases had no gene match. The germline CDR1 and CDR2 sequences are SEHNR and FQNEAQ (reference sequence). The CDR3 is made up of 15 amino acids. The CDR3: CASSLQGQGNYEQYF. DNA of the CDR3: TGTGCCAGCAGCCTACAAGGACAGGGGAACTACGAGCAGTACTTC.

This chain links TRBV7-2 with TRBJ1-3; possible D gene TRBD1, 5 bases. Trimming removed 4 bases at V and 0 bases at J, with 7 bases between. The CDR3 is made up of 14 amino acids. Germline CDR1 and CDR2: SGHTA and FQGNSA. This CDR3 reads CASSSGGSGNTIYF. The CDR3 coding sequence is TGTGCCAGCAGCTCGGGGGGCTCTGGAAACACCATATATTTT.

Only a few counts were recorded for this clone. The CDR3 spells CASSLSGPEKTQYF. The CDR3 DNA reads as TGCGCCAGCAGCTTGAGCGGCCCCGAAAAGACCCAGTACTTC. The rearrangement uses TRBV5-1 and TRBJ2-5, with a tentative D call TRBD2 (5 bases). This CDR3 has 14 amino acids. The germline V and J ends were trimmed by 1 base and 6 bases, with 13 bases remaining between them. Looked up from germline, CDR1 is SGHRS and CDR2 is YFSETQ.

This clone was picked up a small number of times. The V and J genes are TRBV29-1 and TRBJ1-5, with a tentative D call TRBD1 (6 bases). The CDR3 has 14 residues. The germline V gene encodes CDR1 SQVTM and CDR2 ANQGSEA. Trimming took off 2 bases at V and 1 base at J, with 9 bases between the two ends. CDR3 sequence reads: CSVETGLSNQPQHF. The CDR3 DNA reads as TGCAGCGTTGAAACAGGGTTGAGCAATCAGCCCCAGCATTTT.

The rearrangement links TRBV5-1 to TRBJ2-7; 7 positions match TRBD1. The CDR3 extends over 13 amino acids. In germline, CDR1 is SGHRS, CDR2 YFSETQ. J lost 4 bases, V lost 5 bases, and 6 bases had no gene match. The CDR3 sequence is CASRGATGYEQYF. CDR3 DNA sequence: TGCGCCAGCAGAGGGGCGACAGGGTACGAGCAGTACTTC.

This chain connects TRBV9 to TRBJ2-7; D possibly corresponds to TRBD1 (6 bases). CDR1 and CDR2 from the germline V gene are SGDLS and YYNGEE. This CDR3 has 16 residues. Between the trimmed V and J ends, which lost 0 bases and 7 bases, there was a span of 20 bases. The CDR3 DNA sequence: TGTGCCAGCAGCGTAGGTGGGGACACACTCCGTGGGGAGCAGTACTTC. Translated, it gives CASSVGGDTLRGEQYF.

This clone was detected a few times. The rearrangement joins TRBV4-2 to TRBJ2-5; 7 bases align to TRBD2. The CDR3 runs to 14 residues. With V trimmed by 0 bases and J by 4 bases, 2 bases remained unmatched. The germline V gene encodes CDR1 LGHNA and CDR2 YNFKEQ. The CDR3 DNA reads TGTGCCAGCAGCCAAGATCGCGGGGGAGAGACCCAGTACTTC. Protein product: CASSQDRGGETQYF.

In its sample, this clone was seen a few times. Other DNA sequences in this specimen translate into the identical CDR3. The chain combines TRBV27 with TRBJ2-7; D might be TRBD1 (6 bases). CDR1 is MNHEY and CDR2 is SMNVEV in the germline V gene (reference sequence). The CDR3 contains 14 residues. V gave up 4 bases and J gave up 2 bases, with 12 bases separating them. The CDR3, as DNA: TGTGCCAGCAGTTCACTCGACAGGACCTACGAGCAGTACTTC. Its translation is CASSSLDRTYEQYF.

The chain combines TRBV2 with TRBJ2-1; 8 bases fit TRBD2. V trimming: 6 bases; J trimming: 2 bases; junction bases outside the gene matches: 6. The CDR3 consists of 15 residues. Germline-derived CDR1 and CDR2 are SNHLY and FYNNEI. The CDR3 DNA is TGTGCCAGCAGGGGGGGACTAGGCACCTACAATGAGCAGTTCTTC. This codes for CASRGGLGTYNEQFF.

The chain carries TRBV4-3 and TRBJ2-7; TRBD2 agrees at 7 bases. J gave up 2 bases and V 0 bases, and 10 bases lay outside the gene matches. The CDR3 has 17 residues. Germline assignment: CDR1 LGHNA and CDR2 YSLEER. The CDR3 DNA is TGCGCCAGCAGCCAAGATCTGGGAGGGGATTGGGCCTACGAGCAGTACTTC. It is translated as CASSQDLGGDWAYEQYF.

With respect to this clone: Different DNA sequences within this sample yield the same CDR3. The CDR3 reads CASSLDRGNSPLHF. The CDR3 DNA reads TGTGCCAGCAGCTTGGACAGGGGGAATTCACCCCTCCACTTT. This chain connects TRBV5-6 to TRBJ1-6, with 8 bases that match TRBD1. The CDR3 covers 14 residues. CDR1 SGHDT and CDR2 YYEEEE come from the germline V gene. Trimming cost V 0 bases and J 7 bases; bases outside gene matches: 0.

This clone was observed a handful of times. The genes are TRBV4-2 and TRBJ2-2, with 8 bases matching TRBD2. This CDR3 has 17 amino acids. The junction had 11 bases not matched to a gene; V was cut back by 4 bases and J by 4 bases. Germline CDR1 is LGHNA and CDR2 is YNFKEQ. The DNA for the CDR3 is TGTGCCAGCAGCCTCCGGGGTCGGGGGGGCTTCACCGGGGAGCTGTTTTTT. Protein: CASSLRGRGGFTGELFF.

The rearrangement joins TRBV9 to TRBJ2-3, with D perhaps matching TRBD1 (5 bases). V was clipped by 4 bases and J by 5 bases, with 20 bases between them. This CDR3 is 16 amino acids long. The germline V gene has CDR1 SGDLS and CDR2 YYNGEE. Here the CDR3 DNA reads TGTGCCAGCAGCCCCCAGGGCCTCGGAAGACAAGATACGCAGTATTTT. This translates into CASSPQGLGRQDTQYF.

This clone showed up just a few times. The chain combines TRBV30 with TRBJ1-3; maybe TRBD1 (6 bases). Trimming shortened V by 2 bases and J by 0 bases, and 14 bases separated the two germline ends. CDR1 GTSNPN and CDR2 SVGIG come from the germline V gene (reference sequence). The length of the CDR3 is 16 residues. As DNA, the CDR3 is TGTGCCTGGAGTTCCGGAGGACAGAGCTCTGGAAACACCATATATTTT. Translated: CAWSSGGQSSGNTIYF.

Many counts were recorded for this clone. The genes are TRBV30 and TRBJ1-1; D is possibly TRBD1 (6 bases). Germline CDR1 GTSNPN, CDR2 SVGIG (reference sequence). Trimming took 8 bases from V and 0 from J, leaving 16 bases between them. The CDR3 has 14 amino acids. The CDR3 coding sequence is TGTGCCACCGAGGGGGAGATCATGAACACTGAAGCTTTCTTT. Translated: CATEGEIMNTEAFF.

The gene calls are TRBV1 and TRBJ2-3; no check of the table's D call, TRBD2, against the DNA was made. TRBV1 is a documented pseudogene. The CDR3 contains 17 residues. CDR3 in amino acids: CTSSRGVSEANTDTQYF. The CDR3, as DNA: TGCACCAGCAGCCGGGGTGTTAGCGAGGCGAACACAGATACGCAGTATTTT.

The sample holds a few counts of this clone. The J gene is TRBJ2-7, the V gene TRBV27, with D perhaps matching TRBD1 (6 bases). V lost 5 bases and J lost 2, with 13 bases in between. Germline CDR1 reads MNHEY; CDR2 reads SMNVEV (reference sequence). CDR3 length equals 14 residues. The CDR3 protein is CASSPRTATYEQYF. The CDR3, as DNA: TGTGCCAGCAGTCCAAGGACAGCAACCTACGAGCAGTACTTC.